The rows below give T cell receptor beta chains drawn from one sample of a study of regulatory T cells in long-lasting Graves disease. TCRdb reanalysed the multiplex PCR reads using MiXCR and keeps one entry per CDR3 protein. The sample has 600,000 to 850,000 distinct CDR3 sequences, about 32% seen once. The starting material was peripheral blood mononuclear cells (PBMCs), obtained when the disease was refractory, from a patient treated with antithyroid drugs. The receptors were gathered from a female donor with Graves disease. The CDR3 runs from the conserved cysteine through the conserved F or W. Fields, in order: D gene, clone size, J gene, V gene, CDR3 DNA, CDR3 protein. The D gene is left open where the match is weak. Clone size appears in some rows only: once, few, many, or a class for an expanded clone.

>TRBD1|many|TRBJ1-1|TRBV28
TGTGCCAGCAGTTTGCCCCGGACAGGCACTGAAGCTTTCTTT
CASSLPRTGTEAFF
>NA|NA|TRBJ2-5|TRBV11-1
TGTGCCAGCAGCTCACCGGGCACTCCCACGAGGGAGACCCAGTACTTC
CASSSPGTPTRETQYF
>NA|NA|TRBJ2-7|TRBV3-1
TGTGCCAGCAGCCAAAGCTCCACAGGGTCCGAGCAGTACTTC
CASSQSSTGSEQYF
>NA|many|TRBJ1-2|TRBV6-5
TGTGCCAGCAGTTACTCGAGAGGGTACGGCTACACCTTC
CASSYSRGYGYTF
>NA|NA|TRBJ1-4|TRBV6-2/TRBV6-3
TGTGCCAGCAGTTACCGCCAGAATGAAAAACTGTTTTTT
CASSYRQNEKLFF
>NA|many|TRBJ2-7|TRBV11-2
TGTGCCAGCAGCCCCCCTCTGGGGGCTTACGAGCAGTACTTC
CASSPPLGAYEQYF
>TRBD1|NA|TRBJ2-7|TRBV20-1
TGCAGTGCTAGGGATCGTCGACAGGGTAGCTACGAGCAGTACTTC
CSARDRRQGSYEQYF
>NA|few|TRBJ1-2|TRBV7-2
TGTGCCAGCAGCCTAAGGGAAGAGGGATCCGAAGGCTACACCTTC
CASSLREEGSEGYTF
>TRBD1|NA|TRBJ1-1|TRBV6-1
TGTGCCAGCAGGGAGACAGGGTCCATGAACACTGAAGCTTTCTTT
CASRETGSMNTEAFF
>TRBD1|NA|TRBJ1-5|TRBV19
TGTGCCAGTAGCACTCTAGGACAGGGGGCTGGTCAGCCCCAGCATTTT
CASSTLGQGAGQPQHF
>NA|few|TRBJ1-1|TRBV27
TGTGCCAGCAGTTTTTCGGGGTTGACTGAAGCTTTCTTT
CASSFSGLTEAFF
>TRBD1|few|TRBJ1-2|TRBV2
TGTGCCAGCAGAGGACAGGGGGCGCTTGGTGAAAGTGGCTACACCTTC
CASRGQGALGESGYTF
>TRBD1|few|TRBJ1-4|TRBV14
TGTGCCAGCAGCCAACTAGCAGACAGGGCAACTAATGAAAAACTGTTTTTT
CASSQLADRATNEKLFF
>NA|few|TRBJ2-7|TRBV10-3
TGTGCCATCAGAGAGATGTACGAGCAGTACTTC
CAIREMYEQYF
>NA|few|TRBJ1-3|TRBV11-2
TGTGCCAGCAGCCCTGGAAGTACGGGAAACACCATATATTTT
CASSPGSTGNTIYF
>NA|few|TRBJ2-5|TRBV3-1
TGTGCCAGCAGCCAAGAATCGGCCACCCAGTACTTC
CASSQESATQYF
>NA|once|TRBJ2-5|TRBV18
TGTGCCAGCTCACCATTCACTTGGAACAAGGGAGAGACCCAGTACTTC
CASSPFTWNKGETQYF
>TRBD1|NA|TRBJ2-7|TRBV20-1
TGCAGTGCTAGGGATGCTGGGACAGCCTACGAGCAGTACTTC
CSARDAGTAYEQYF
>TRBD2|few|TRBJ2-7|TRBV5-5
TGTGCCAGCAGCCCCTCCTTCGGACTAGCGGCCGCCGAGCAGTACTTC
CASSPSFGLAAAEQYF
>TRBD2|NA|TRBJ2-3|TRBV7-3
TGTGCCAGCAGTTCCGAGCGGGAGGGCCTTGCAGATACGCAGTATTTT
CASSSEREGLADTQYF
>NA|NA|TRBJ1-5|TRBV7-6
TGTGCCAGCAGCTCAAACACCGGGTCCAATCAGCCCCAGCATTTT
CASSSNTGSNQPQHF
>NA|many|TRBJ2-7|TRBV12-3/TRBV12-4
TGTGCCAGCAGTCGCGGCGGTTACGAGCAGTACTTC
CASSRGGYEQYF
>NA|NA|TRBJ2-5|TRBV7-2
TGTGCCAGCAGCTTAGGGATGGGGCAGGGGAAAGAGACCCAGTACTTC
CASSLGMGQGKETQYF
>NA|few|TRBJ2-7|TRBV5-1
TGCGCCAGCACCCAGGGAGGCGGATTCTCCTACGAGCAGTACTTC
CASTQGGGFSYEQYF
>NA|few|TRBJ2-5|TRBV3-1
TGTGCCAGCAGCCAAGAAGCGGGTGAAGAGACCCAGTACTTC
CASSQEAGEETQYF
>NA|few|TRBJ1-4|TRBV6-1
TGTGCCGCAAGGGATCAGGGCGGAGAAAAACTGTTTTTT
CAARDQGGEKLFF
>NA|few|TRBJ1-4|TRBV6-1
TGTGCCAGCAGCCCCCGCCTGGATGAAAAACTGTTTTTT
CASSPRLDEKLFF
>NA|few|TRBJ2-4|TRBV12-5
TGTGCTAGTGGTTTGTCGTACATTCAGTACTTC
CASGLSYIQYF
>NA|many|TRBJ1-2|TRBV12-3/TRBV12-4
TGTGCCAGCACCGTGCGGTCAGGGGTTGGCTACACCTTC
CASTVRSGVGYTF
>NA|NA|TRBJ1-5|TRBV29-1
TGCAGTGGGCAACTCGGGAGCAATCAGCCCCAGCATTTT
CSGQLGSNQPQHF
>TRBD2|NA|TRBJ2-3|TRBV9
TGTGCCAGCAGCGTAGGGAGCGGGAGAGTCGGCGATACGCAGTATTTT
CASSVGSGRVGDTQYF
>NA|NA|TRBJ2-2|TRBV7-3
TGTGCCAGCAGTTACGACAGGATGAACACCGGGGAGCTGTTTTTT
CASSYDRMNTGELFF
>NA|few|TRBJ1-3|TRBV28
TGTGCCAGCGGATTACAGGGTGATGGAAACACCATATATTTT
CASGLQGDGNTIYF
>NA|few|TRBJ2-5|TRBV10-3
TGTGCCATCAGTGACGTAGGGGGGACCCAAGAGACCCAGTACTTC
CAISDVGGTQETQYF
>TRBD1|NA|TRBJ1-2|TRBV2
TGTGCCAGCAGCCAGCAGGGGGGCTATGGCTGCACCTTC
CASSQQGGYGCTF
>NA|few|TRBJ1-5|TRBV27
TGTGCCAGCAGTGCTCGAGCAGGGAGCAATCAGCCCCAGCATTTT
CASSARAGSNQPQHF
>NA|NA|TRBJ2-5|TRBV7-2
TGTGCCAGCAGCCCCGCGCGGGCCCAAGAGACCCAGTACTTC
CASSPARAQETQYF
>TRBD2|NA|TRBJ2-1|TRBV5-1
TGCGCCAGCAGCGGTAGCGGGAGAAGCTCCTACAATGAGCAGTTCTTC
CASSGSGRSSYNEQFF
>NA|many|TRBJ1-1|TRBV2
TGTGCCAGCCTTGTTTCTCGAACTTACTCTGAAGCTTTCTTT
CASLVSRTYSEAFF
>TRBD2|few|TRBJ2-2|TRBV28
TGTGCCAGCAGTCGATGGACTAGCGGGTACTCGAACACCGGGGAGCTGTTTTTT
CASSRWTSGYSNTGELFF
>TRBD1|few|TRBJ2-7|TRBV7-2
TGTGCCAGCAGCTTAGGAATGCCCGGGACAGGGCCTTGGCGGCAGTACTTC
CASSLGMPGTGPWRQYF
>NA|NA|TRBJ2-1|TRBV7-2
TGTGCCAGCAGCTTGGGACGGGACCGCAATGAGCAGTTCTTC
CASSLGRDRNEQFF